The TCR beta chain under discussion was sequenced for a study of human T cells and chemical hapten exposure. For the library, individual cDNA molecules each received unique molecular identifiers. Via MiXCR, TCRdb re-called the RACE reads, giving one row per CDR3 protein. The sample lists approximately 370,000 distinct CDR3 sequences; about 5.4% were seen once. The V gene end was trimmed by 5 bases and the J gene end by 7 bases; junction bases not matched to a gene: 6. The CDR3 totals 13 residues. Per germline, CDR1 SQVTM and CDR2 ANQGSEA. Time point defined: pre-sensitization, week 0. Noted treatment: therapeutic diphenylcyclopropenone sensitization with weekly scalp DPC.

The chain joins TRBV29-1 to TRBJ1-5; 9 nucleotides match TRBD1. The clonotype originates from a woman aged 18-35 years with alopecia areata. Some clones in this sample may be carry-over from other donors' samples. The sequences come from whole blood, collected in connection with sensitization to the hapten diphenylcyclopropenone (DPC). The CDR3 bases are TGCAGCGTTAATACAGGGGGCAGCCAGCCCCAGCATTTT. Protein product: CSVNTGGSQPQHF.